The 18 T cell receptor beta chains below come from one sample, sequenced in a study of T cells after yellow fever vaccination. TCRdb analysed the 5' RACE reads with MiXCR anew, one entry per CDR3 protein. The data hold hundreds of thousands of distinct CDR3 sequences, with roughly an eighth observed a single time. The sample consisted of PBMCs, taken on the day of the yellow fever booster vaccination. These receptors were obtained from a man younger than 40 who received the YFV17D yellow fever vaccine.

The chain uses TRBV18 and TRBJ2-1; the D gene is possibly TRBD2 (5 bases). V was shortened by 3 bases and J by 8 bases, with 17 bases between the two germline ends. CDR3 length: 15 residues. From germline, CDR1 is KGHSH and CDR2 LQKENI. CDR3: CASSPTAHSGDEQFF. The CDR3 DNA is TGTGCCAGCTCACCTACGGCCCATTCCGGGGATGAGCAGTTCTTC.

The chain uses TRBV6-2 or TRBV6-3 and TRBJ2-7; no reliable D call. CDR1 and CDR2 (germline): MNHEY, SVGEGT. The germline V and J ends were trimmed by 7 bases and 2 bases, with 12 bases remaining between them. The CDR3 is 13 residues long. The CDR3: CASTEHGPYEQYF. The CDR3 DNA sequence: TGTGCCAGCACAGAACATGGGCCCTACGAGCAGTACTTC.

The chain combines TRBV29-1 with TRBJ2-7; D is undetermined. CDR3 length: 14 amino acids. The germline gives CDR1 SQVTM, CDR2 ANQGSEA. V was pared by 2 bases and J by 2 bases, with 13 bases between. CDR3 region: CSVERSETPYEQYF. The CDR3 nucleotides are TGCAGCGTTGAAAGGTCGGAGACGCCCTACGAGCAGTACTTC.

This clonotype was seen ten or more times. The chain links TRBV23-1 to TRBJ2-7, with TRBD2 matching over 7 bases. TRBV23-1 counts as an open reading frame of uncertain function. The CDR3 loop spans 18 amino acids. V lost 0 bases, J lost 0 bases, and 11 bases stayed unmatched. The CDR3 is CASSQSMAREGSSYEQYF. CDR3 nucleotides: TGCGCCAGCAGTCAATCTATGGCCAGGGAGGGGAGCTCCTACGAGCAGTACTTC.

This sequence joins TRBV12-3 or TRBV12-4 and TRBJ2-3, with D possibly being TRBD1 (5 bases). The CDR3 is 15 amino acids. The V gene lost 2 bases and the J gene lost 0 bases, with 9 bases spanning the gap. For the CDR3, the DNA is TGTGCCAGCAGTTTATTTTGGGGCAGCACAGATACGCAGTATTTT. Encoded protein: CASSLFWGSTDTQYF.

This rearrangement joins TRBV6-2 or TRBV6-3 to TRBJ2-7; D is perhaps TRBD1 (6 bases). Trimming shortened V by 7 bases and J by 3 bases, and 19 bases separated the two germline ends. The CDR3 runs to 15 residues. CDR1 MNHEY and CDR2 SVGEGT come from the germline V gene. The CDR3 bases are TGTGCCAGCAAAGTCAGGGGTCGCTACCTCTACGAGCAGTACTTC. Its translation: CASKVRGRYLYEQYF.

This clonotype was detected only a few times. The chain couples TRBV11-2 to TRBJ2-1, with 15 bases fitting TRBD2. With 3 bases clipped from V and 5 bases from J, the junction kept 8 bases outside the gene matches. The germline CDR1 and CDR2 sequences are SGHAT and FQNNGV. This CDR3 has 18 amino acids. CDR3 nucleotide sequence: TGTGCCAGCAGCTTCAGGACTAGCGGGAGGGTGGAGGACAATGAGCAGTTCTTC. Amino acid sequence: CASSFRTSGRVEDNEQFF.

Only a few counts were recorded for this clonotype. V and J are TRBV9 and TRBJ2-1, with 13 bases that match TRBD2. The germline CDR1 and CDR2 sequences are SGDLS and YYNGEE. The CDR3 spans 18 residues. Trimming removed 3 bases from V and 4 bases from J; junction bases left unmatched: 10. The CDR3 DNA reads TGTGCCAGCAGCGGATGGACTAGCGGGGGAGGGAATTACAATGAGCAGTTCTTC. Its protein product is CASSGWTSGGGNYNEQFF. Full variable domain (rest looked up from reference TRBV9 and TRBJ2-1): DSGVTQTPKHLITATGQRVTLRCSPRSGDLSVYWYQQSLDQGLQFLIQYYNGEERAKGNILERFSAQQFPDLHSELNLSSLELGDSALYFCASSGWTSGGGNYNEQFFGPGTRLTVL.

The chain recombines TRBV20-1 with TRBJ2-3; 7 bases align to TRBD1. J gave up 1 base and V 2 bases, and 6 bases lay outside the gene matches. Germline V lookup: CDR1 DFQATT, CDR2 SNEGSKA (reference sequence). This CDR3 has 15 residues. Here the CDR3 reads CSARWGQQRTDTQYF. For the CDR3, the DNA is TGCAGTGCTAGATGGGGACAGCAGCGCACAGATACGCAGTATTTT.

In this sample, this clonotype turned up a few times. The chain uses TRBV27 and TRBJ2-7; 7 bases match TRBD1. Trimming took 6 bases from V and 6 from J; bases not matched to a gene: 8. This CDR3 comprises 13 residues. The germline CDR1 and CDR2 sequences are MNHEY and SMNVEV (reference sequence). CDR3 DNA sequence: TGTGCCAGCAGCCCGCAGACAGGGATCGAGCAGTACTTC. Protein sequence: CASSPQTGIEQYF.

This clonotype has at least ten counts. The chain links TRBV7-2 to TRBJ2-4; D could derive from TRBD1 or TRBD2 (6 bases each). The V end was cut by 6 bases, the J end by 6 bases, with 18 bases between. The length of the CDR3 is 15 residues. Germline V gene lookup returns CDR1 SGHTA and CDR2 FQGNSA. This CDR3 reads CASRSTGHGRNIQYF. CDR3 DNA sequence: TGTGCCAGCAGATCGACGGGACACGGGAGAAACATTCAGTACTTC.

This chain links TRBV28 with TRBJ2-3; the match to TRBD2 covers 12 bases. The CDR3 loop spans 16 amino acids. V was clipped by 5 bases and J by 5 bases; unmatched bases: 8. Germline lookup yields CDR1 MDHEN and CDR2 SYDVKM. CDR3 amino acids: CASSIPGLAGEDTQYF. CDR3 DNA sequence: TGTGCCAGCAGTATCCCGGGACTAGCGGGCGAAGATACGCAGTATTTT.

This sequence joins TRBV5-5 and TRBJ1-2; D gene unclear. With 4 bases removed from V and 5 bases from J, the gap between germline ends came to 12 bases. Germline V gene lookup returns CDR1 SGHKS and CDR2 YYEKEE (reference sequence). The CDR3 has 13 residues. This chain's CDR3 is CASSETIQYGYTF. For the CDR3, the DNA is TGTGCCAGCAGCGAGACAATTCAATATGGCTACACCTTC.

This rearrangement joins TRBV6-5 to TRBJ1-3; the match to TRBD1 covers 7 bases. Germline V CDR1 and CDR2: MNHEY, SVGAGI. The CDR3 sequence is 13 residues long. Trimming cost V 4 bases and J 8 bases; bases outside gene matches: 5. The CDR3: CASSFTGTDTIYF. The CDR3 DNA reads TGTGCCAGCAGTTTCACCGGGACAGACACCATATATTTT.

The chain is built from TRBV24-1 and TRBJ2-1, with D unresolved. Trimming left V 6 bases short and J 6 bases short, with 11 bases between. The CDR3 sequence is 13 residues long. The V gene's germline CDR1 is KGHDR and CDR2 SFDVKD. The CDR3 here is CATSFSSLNEQFF. The CDR3 nucleotides are TGTGCCACCAGTTTCTCCTCCCTCAATGAGCAGTTCTTC.

Many counts were recorded for this clonotype. The J gene is TRBJ2-7, the V gene TRBV7-6; 7 bases agree with TRBD1. The V and J ends lost 4 bases and 4 bases, in that order; junction bases with no gene match: 1. The germline CDR1 and CDR2 sequences are SGHVS and FNYEAQ. This CDR3 comprises 12 residues. The CDR3 DNA is TGTGCCAGCAGCTCGGACAGGTACGAGCAGTACTTC. Protein product: CASSSDRYEQYF.

The chain links TRBV3-1 to TRBJ2-2, with 8 bases that match TRBD2. This CDR3 has 15 residues. Losses at the gene ends were 8 bases for V and 3 bases for J; bases not matched to a gene: 8. Germline lookup yields CDR1 LGHDT and CDR2 YNNKEL (reference sequence). CDR3 sequence (DNA): TGTGCCAGCCGAGGGGCGGGAGGACACACCGGGGAGCTGTTTTTT. It specifies CASRGAGGHTGELFF. Complete variable domain (other parts from reference TRBV3-1 and TRBJ2-2): DTAVSQTPKYLVTQMGNDKSIKCEQNLGHDTMYWYKQDSKKFLKIMFSYNNKELIINETVPNRFSPKSPDKAHLNLHINSLELGDSAVYFCASRGAGGHTGELFFGEGSRLTVL.

This clonotype has a handful of counts. This CDR3 reads CASSLQGVDTQYF. The CDR3 DNA reads TGTGCCAGCAGCTTGCAGGGAGTGGATACGCAGTATTTT. The chain joins TRBV5-6 to TRBJ2-3, with D perhaps being TRBD1 or TRBD2 (5 bases each). The CDR3 loop spans 13 amino acids. Germline CDR1 and CDR2: SGHDT and YYEEEE. Trimming cost V 1 base and J 6 bases, with 9 bases left between them.